Each of the 14 T cell receptor beta chains below was sequenced from the same sample in a study of T cell changes during pregnancy in multiple sclerosis. The protocol was immunoSEQ multiplex PCR, while the TCRdb copy is restricted to in-frame clones and leaves out a portion. The sample lists tens of thousands of clones; 85% to 95% were seen once. The sequencing here drew on CD4+ T cells from peripheral blood mononuclear cells, taken in the third trimester of pregnancy. Every receptor here comes from a female donor with multiple sclerosis, enrolled in a pregnancy study.

This chain connects TRBV27 to TRBJ2-1; possible D gene TRBD2, 5 bases. V lost 4 bases, J lost 9 bases, and 25 bases lay in between. The CDR3 is 17 residues long. Germline V lookup: CDR1 MNHEY, CDR2 SMNVEV (reference sequence). The CDR3 DNA reads as TGTGCCAGCAGTTACCGTAGGCCAACCACGGGGTTGGGTGAGCAGTTCTTC. Amino acid sequence: CASSYRRPTTGLGEQFF.

The genes are TRBV6-1 and TRBJ2-7; 8 bases fit TRBD2. This CDR3 region has 14 residues. Germline-derived CDR1 and CDR2 are MNHNS and SASEGT. V was pared by 3 bases and J by 4 bases, with 5 bases of the junction left unmatched. CDR3 DNA sequence: TGTGCCAGCAGTGAGAGCGGACTAGCTTACGAGCAGTACTTC. This gives the protein CASSESGLAYEQYF.

This clone was counted a few times. The rearrangement joins TRBV30 to TRBJ2-2, with 9 bases aligning to TRBD2. Germline values: CDR1 GTSNPN, CDR2 SVGIG (reference sequence). V lost 2 bases and J lost 2; bases outside the gene matches: 3. This CDR3 contains 15 residues. CDR3 coding DNA: TGTGCCTGGAGTTGCGGGGGGGCCAACACCGGGGAGCTGTTTTTT. It encodes CAWSCGGANTGELFF.

The chain employs TRBV7-9 and TRBJ2-2; 14 nucleotides align to TRBD2. This CDR3 comprises 18 residues. J was trimmed by 3 bases and V by 5 bases; bases with no gene match: 8. Germline CDR1 reads SEHNR; CDR2 reads FQNEAQ (reference sequence). DNA for the CDR3: TGTGCCAGCAGCACCCGACTAGCGGGAGGGCCCGACACCGGGGAGCTGTTTTTT. This translates into CASSTRLAGGPDTGELFF.

CDR3 residues: CASFSGSQSRANVLTF. The CDR3 region has the DNA TGCGCCAGCTTTAGCGGTTCACAAAGTCGGGCCAACGTCCTGACTTTC. The chain links TRBV5-1 to TRBJ2-6; D possibly corresponds to TRBD2 (6 bases). The V gene's germline CDR1 is SGHRS and CDR2 YFSETQ. The CDR3 runs 16 residues. The germline V and J ends were trimmed by 7 bases and 5 bases, with 19 bases remaining between them.

This chain joins TRBV5-1 and TRBJ2-7, with 11 bases lining up with TRBD2. After removal of 0 bases from V and 2 bases from J, the junction contained 13 bases not matched to a gene. Germline assignment: CDR1 SGHRS and CDR2 YFSETQ. The CDR3 is 19 residues long. Here the CDR3 DNA reads TGCGCCAGCAGCTTGGTAGCCCCCCTTACTAGCGGGAGTACCTACGAGCAGTACTTC. It codes for CASSLVAPLTSGSTYEQYF.

The rearrangement uses TRBV19 and TRBJ1-5; the D is unclear. The CDR3 contains 12 residues. CDR1 is LNHDA, CDR2 SQIVND, per germline (reference sequence). Trimming removed 5 bases from V and 9 bases from J, with 11 bases in between. The CDR3 nucleotides are TGTGCCAGTAGTGGTCTTTCCGGGCCCCAGCATTTT. As protein: CASSGLSGPQHF. The full variable domain, with the rest looked up from reference TRBV19 and TRBJ1-5, is DGGITQSPKYLFRKEGQNVTLSCEQNLNHDAMYWYRQDPGQGLRLIYYSQIVNDFQKGDIAEGYSVSREKKESFPLTVTSAQKNPTAFYLCASSGLSGPQHFGDGTRLSIL.

This chain joins TRBV7-3 and TRBJ2-3; 16 bases agree with TRBD2. Germline V gene sequence: CDR1 SGHTA, CDR2 FQGTGA. This CDR3 spans 21 amino acids. Germline trimming cut 1 base from V and 2 bases from J; bases unmatched to any gene: 12. The CDR3: CASSLNRGGLAGGPNTDTQYF. The CDR3 DNA reads as TGTGCCAGCAGCTTAAATCGGGGGGGACTAGCGGGAGGGCCCAACACAGATACGCAGTATTTT.

J is TRBJ2-1 and V is TRBV23-1; 10 bases line up with TRBD2. TRBV23-1 is placed among ORFs of uncertain function. With V trimmed by 8 bases and J by 2 bases, 6 bases remained unmatched. The CDR3 is 15 amino acids. The CDR3 DNA follows: TGCGCCAGCCGCAAGGGGACTAGCGCCTACAATGAGCAGTTCTTC. This gives the protein CASRKGTSAYNEQFF.

This clone was counted only a few times. The V call is TRBV5-4, the J call TRBJ2-3; the D is unclear. The CDR3 sequence is 11 residues long. Looked up from germline, CDR1 is SGHNT and CDR2 is YYREEE (reference sequence). V shed 4 bases and J shed 4 bases, with 4 bases lying between them. The CDR3 coding sequence is TGTGCCAGCAGCCGGGCAGATACGCAGTATTTT. Its translation: CASSRADTQYF.

The chain uses TRBV9 and TRBJ1-3; 10 nucleotides align to TRBD1. The trim removed 4 bases at V and 6 bases at J, leaving 10 bases unmatched. This CDR3 contains 16 residues. The germline V gene encodes CDR1 SGDLS and CDR2 YYNGEE. CDR3 DNA sequence: TGTGCCAGCAGCACCCACCGGGACAGGGGTGAAAACACCATATATTTT. Amino acids: CASSTHRDRGENTIYF.

The chain uses TRBV6-4 and TRBJ1-6; 8 bases are a match to TRBD1. The J segment lost 9 bases and the V segment lost 4 bases, leaving 8 bases of the junction unmatched. CDR1 is MRHNA and CDR2 is SNTAGT in the germline V gene. The CDR3 extends over 15 amino acids. The CDR3 is CASSAAGGAGSPLHF. CDR3 sequence (DNA): TGTGCCAGCAGTGCCGCAGGGGGCGCCGGTTCACCCCTCCACTTT.

CDR3 amino acids: CASSKDPGTREENTEAFF. The CDR3 DNA sequence: TGTGCCAGCAGCAAGGATCCAGGGACTCGTGAGGAGAACACTGAAGCTTTCTTT. This chain joins TRBV5-4 and TRBJ1-1; perhaps TRBD1 as D (5 bases). V was trimmed by 4 bases and J by 1 base, leaving 23 bases between them. Germline CDR1 reads SGHNT; CDR2 reads YYREEE (reference sequence). The CDR3 contains 18 residues.

V is TRBV29-1 and J is TRBJ1-1, with D possibly being TRBD1 (5 bases). Germline CDR1 reads SQVTM; CDR2 reads ANQGSEA. The CDR3 spans 12 residues. Between the trimmed V and J ends, which lost 6 bases and 10 bases, there was a span of 18 bases. The CDR3 nucleotides are TGCAGCGTGGGGTGGGGGGTAGAAGGAGCTTTCTTT. Translation gives CSVGWGVEGAFF.